This TCR beta chain was captured in a study of blood T cells in healthy people across ages. This CDR3 region has 15 residues. The germline CDR1 and CDR2 sequences are MNHEY and SMNVEV (reference sequence). The J segment lost 2 bases and the V segment lost 6 bases, leaving 7 bases of the junction unmatched. As concerns this clonotype: Antigen: not known.

Combining a sample-barcoded 5' primer with a J-beta primer mix, a second PCR ran for 7 to 11 cycles. Every molecule of cDNA carried a tag from a template-switch adaptor with 12 random nucleotides. Each CDR3 protein gets one entry after TCRdb re-called the 5' RACE reads with MiXCR. The sample lists over 750,000 distinct CDR3 sequences, approximately 25% occurring once. Findings and limits, study-wide: Unsorted PBMC input precluded a conclusive naive versus antigen-experienced comparison. The fall in TCR beta diversity per million T cells was roughly linear with age. Long-lived and aged donors differed, with more naive CD4+ cells and higher diversity in the long-lived.

This sample was also put to use in a study of T cells of mothers and their children.

This sequence joins TRBV27 and TRBJ2-3, with TRBD2 matching 8 bases. Sample: blood. The TCR comes from a boy younger than 18 in good health. CDR3 residues: CASRTISGATDTQYF. The DNA of the CDR3 is TGTGCCAGCAGAACTATTAGCGGGGCCACAGATACGCAGTATTTT.